This TCR beta chain appears in the sequencing data of a study of blood T cell repertoires in COVID-19 (dated by TCRdb to the early 2020s). About the investigation overall: Samples covering the acute and convalescent phases of COVID-19 were provided by collaborators in the United States, Italy and Spain. Samples were obtained from the ongoing ImmuneRACE study (first 160 participants) and from 1,254 subjects provided by 6 global collaborators. The prospective study material was composed of cDNA or gDNA derived from T cells, B-cell-depleted T cells, or PBMCs. Subjects who had been exposed to COVID-19, were actively infected with it, or had recovered from it provided the deeply sampled blood TCRbeta repertoires that made up the dataset. Sample metadata almost always included a de-identified subject ID, COVID-19 status, age in years and sex. A freely available public database, intended as a resource for researchers studying the immune response to SARS-CoV-2, is where the repertoires were released. Where available, HLA class I and class II types were taken from metadata supplied by the sample provider and were not determined by assay-based typing. Study-wide findings and limitations: The quantity of clinical and demographic metadata differed by source and by participant and was supplied without curation.

One collaborating source in Seattle enrolled patients while the patients were actively infected and followed the patients over time throughout the course of disease. The collaborating institutions used their own protocols to collect whole blood in K2EDTA tubes. For TCRbeta analysis, collaborators shipped samples in one of three forms: frozen whole blood, isolated PBMCs, or DNA extracted from either of those sample types. The immunoSEQ Assay, a bias-controlled multiplex PCR, was used to amplify TCRbeta CDR3 regions from genomic DNA. Per the source publication's procedure: Nucleated cell counts per sample were estimated from amplification of reference gene primers within the assay. To quantify the absolute abundance of each unique TCRbeta CDR3 rearrangement, sequence reads were collapsed and filtered. For each sample, productive Simpson clonality was calculated as the square root of Simpson's diversity index across productive rearrangements. What TCRdb holds here is the immuneACCESS table cut down to in-frame rearrangements. Part of the clones is not present; checked against another copy, under half of the missing clones reflect an unresolved V gene, and the others are unexplained. V and J calls and clone size come straight from that table; D and trimming were deduced from the DNA. A total of 180,000 or so clones appear in this sample, less than 90% of them only once. The ten most abundant clones make up around 15% of the sample.

A remark on this clone: Its antigen is currently not known. No much larger clonotype is one base removed from it; base qualities were not supplied.

A distance of 3 bases separates the germline ends of V and J, which lose 3 bases and 0 bases respectively. The germline V gene sets CDR1 to MNHNS and CDR2 to SASEGT. The CDR3 covers 13 residues, taking in both the cysteine and the phenylalanine. This entry keeps only the CDR3 DNA: 39 bases, framed from base 1. Sequenced material: peripheral blood. The TCR comes from a woman between 70 and 85 years old with COVID-19, enrolled during active disease. This chain is built from TRBV6-1 and TRBJ1-3, with the D gene call left open. The sequenced DNA: TGTGCCAGCAGTGAGAGCTCTGGAAACACCATATATTTT. Its coded protein is CASSESSGNTIYF.